This TCR beta chain was recorded in a study of T cells in Graves' hyperthyroidism and ophthalmopathy. General study points: Blood also contained most expanded thyroid clonotypes above 0.001.

Each diagnosis was grounded in clinical symptoms, serum thyroxine and TRAb, thyroid ultrasound, and orbital computed tomography. Fresh peripheral blood, roughly 9.6 ml, was the source of the PBMCs. Amplification of TCR beta CDR3 regions used RNA as the template. HTBI primers were used for first-round RT-PCR of the TCR CDR3. Each CDR3 protein is one row after TCRdb ran MiXCR on the multiplex PCR reads. The top ten hold approximately 13% of the sample, which has over 400,000 distinct CDR3 sequences, roughly 14% seen once. This clonotype turned up a few times. Its antigen is undetermined. This CDR3 comprises 16 residues. V shed 0 bases, J shed 5 bases, and the junction held 7 bases outside the gene matches. Per germline, CDR1 LGHNA and CDR2 YNFKEQ.

The sequencing sample was made of blood. The clonotype comes from a man between 18 and 35 years old with Graves' ophthalmopathy. The chain joins TRBV4-2 to TRBJ2-5; 9 nucleotides agree with TRBD2. The CDR3 reads CASSQEGLAGIETQYF. In nucleotides, the CDR3 is TGTGCCAGCAGCCAAGAAGGTCTAGCGGGAATTGAGACCCAGTACTTC.